This T cell receptor (beta chain) appears in the sequencing data of a study of shared clonotypes between healthy human individuals. About the research overall: CD8 memory received one plate per donor, CD8 naive two, CD4 memory three and CD4 naive three. General study findings and limits: Non-shared clonotypes had lower generation probabilities than clonotypes shared by all four sorted-subset donors. Blood was the only sampled material, and tissue repertoires likely differ. The genetic and exposure-history diversity represented was limited by few donors.

Generated by immunoSEQ multiplex PCR, the TCRdb table keeps only in-frame clones and is missing some. The sample lists millions of clones, more than 80% occurring once. Comments on this clone: Antigen: not known.

V was pared by 5 bases and J by 7 bases, with 14 bases between. There are 14 residues in the CDR3. Germline assignment: CDR1 PRHDT and CDR2 FYEKMQ (reference sequence). Sequenced sample: naive CD4+ T cells sorted from blood. Subset: CD45RA+ positively selected. The sequence was obtained from a man aged 18 to 29 in good health. The V and J genes are TRBV13 and TRBJ2-2; D remains unclear. CDR3 nucleotides: TGTGCCAGCAGCCTCTTTTGGATGGACGGGGAGCTGTTTTTT. Translating gives CASSLFWMDGELFF.